Presented here are 21 T cell receptor beta chains from one specimen sequenced in a study of early T cells in non-severe SARS-CoV-2 infection (dated by TCRdb to about 2021). The library relied on 5' RACE. This sample was sequenced with a NextSeq 500. TCRdb ran its own pipeline on the public reads, namely fastp trimming at Q25 and MiXCR clone calling, and kept in-frame beta chains. A single entry per CDR3 protein holds the most common genes and DNA from its merged rows. For this sample there are 40,000 to 50,000 distinct CDR3 sequences; roughly 5% appear just once. Approximately 5.1% of the sample goes to the ten largest clones. This sample comprised whole blood, obtained at baseline. These receptors all come from an adult who was a healthcare worker with PCR-confirmed SARS-CoV-2 infection or an uninfected control (not recorded which).

This clonotype showed up many times. This chain links TRBV3-1 with TRBJ2-1; TRBD2 is a possible D gene (6 bases). The CDR3 runs to 16 residues. CDR1 LGHDT and CDR2 YNNKEL come from the germline V gene (reference sequence). Trimming stripped 0 bases from V and 5 bases from J, with 14 bases between. Here the CDR3 reads CASSQDVSGPNNEQFF. The CDR3 bases are TGTGCCAGCAGCCAAGATGTCAGCGGGCCCAACAATGAGCAGTTCTTC.

This clonotype has a handful of counts. The rearrangement joins TRBV18 to TRBJ2-3, with TRBD2 matching 15 bases. Trimming cost V 4 bases and J 5 bases; bases outside gene matches: 13. The CDR3 loop spans 19 amino acids. Germline V gene data show CDR1 as KGHSH and CDR2 as LQKENI. The CDR3 DNA sequence: TGTGCCAGCTCACGAACGAACCCGGGACTAGCGGGAGGTGGAGATACGCAGTATTTT. Translating gives CASSRTNPGLAGGGDTQYF.

With regard to this clonotype: No conserved phenylalanine or tryptophan ends this CDR3, so it is likely a read error. The V and J genes are TRBV7-2 and TRBJ2-7; 8 bases are shared with TRBD2. V shed 5 bases and J 2 bases; nucleotides not matched to a gene: 5. This CDR3 contains 14 residues. CDR1 and CDR2 from the germline V gene are SGHTA and FQGNSA. The CDR3 loop is CASSPTSEAYEQYS. In DNA, the CDR3 is TGTGCCAGCAGCCCGACTAGCGAGGCCTACGAGCAGTACTCC.

This clonotype was counted a few times. The rearrangement joins TRBV5-1 to TRBJ2-1; 9 positions match TRBD1. Germline CDR1 reads SGHRS; CDR2 reads YFSETQ. The CDR3 covers 15 residues. J lost 6 bases, V lost 4 bases, and 8 bases had no gene match. The CDR3 sequence is CASSLRDRVLNEQFF. For the CDR3, the DNA is TGCGCCAGCAGCCTCCGGGACAGGGTACTCAATGAGCAGTTCTTC. Filled out from reference TRBV5-1 and TRBJ2-1, the complete variable domain reads KAGVTQTPRYLIKTRGQQVTLSCSPISGHRSVSWYQQTPGQGLQFLFEYFSETQRNKGNFPGRFSGRQFSNSRSEMNVSTLELGDSALYLCASSLRDRVLNEQFFGPGTRLTVL.

This clonotype was counted ten times or more. V and J are TRBV5-1 and TRBJ2-3; TRBD1 matches at 10 bases. V trimming: 2 bases; J trimming: 5 bases; junction bases outside the gene matches: 2. Germline V CDR1 and CDR2: SGHRS, YFSETQ. The CDR3 consists of 14 residues. The CDR3 region is CASSFRDRGDTQYF. CDR3 coding DNA: TGCGCCAGCAGCTTCCGGGACAGGGGAGATACGCAGTATTTT.

Concerning this clonotype: A much more abundant neighbour one base away suggests this may be a read error. The CDR3 sequence: CASSLTRYRAHEQYF. In DNA form, the CDR3 reads TGTGCCAGCAGTCTTACCCGGTACAGGGCCCACGAGCAGTACTTC. The V call is TRBV27, the J call TRBJ2-7, with a possible D match to TRBD1 (6 bases). Trimming took 5 bases from V and 5 from J, leaving 19 bases between them. Germline CDR1 MNHEY, CDR2 SMNVEV (reference sequence). The CDR3 has 15 amino acids.

The table lists this clonotype with many counts. The chain links TRBV3-1 to TRBJ2-1; the D is unclear. The CDR3 length is 13 residues. V gave up 4 bases and J gave up 5 bases, with 9 bases separating them. Germline CDR1 is LGHDT and CDR2 is YNNKEL (reference sequence). The CDR3, as DNA: TGTGCCAGCAGCCGGGCCTGGAACAATGAGCAGTTCTTC. This encodes CASSRAWNNEQFF.

This clonotype was recorded at least ten times. V is TRBV30 and J is TRBJ2-1; D not certain. This CDR3 comprises 13 residues. Germline V CDR1 and CDR2: GTSNPN, SVGIG (reference sequence). Trimming stripped 3 bases from V and 4 bases from J, with 10 bases between. Written as DNA, the CDR3 is TGTGCCTGGAGCACCGGGTCTTACAATGAGCAGTTCTTC. Protein sequence: CAWSTGSYNEQFF. Looking up the rest from reference TRBV30 and TRBJ2-1 gives the full variable domain: SQTIHQWPATLVQPVGSPLSLECTVEGTSNPNLYWYRQAAGRGLQLLFYSVGIGQISSEVPQNLSASRPQDRQFILSSKKLLLSDSGFYLCAWSTGSYNEQFFGPGTRLTVL.

This clonotype was seen many times. The chain has TRBV7-9 and TRBJ2-7; 12 nucleotides agree with TRBD2. This CDR3 comprises 18 residues. J was trimmed by 3 bases and V by 5 bases; bases with no gene match: 14. Germline lookup yields CDR1 SEHNR and CDR2 FQNEAQ (reference sequence). CDR3 in amino acids: CASSQTSGSLQADYEQYF. CDR3 coding DNA: TGTGCCAGCAGCCAGACTAGCGGGAGTCTGCAAGCCGACTACGAGCAGTACTTC.

The chain recombines TRBV6-5 with TRBJ1-1; tentatively, D is TRBD1 (6 bases). This CDR3 comprises 15 residues. Germline assignment: CDR1 MNHEY and CDR2 SVGAGI. The V gene lost 2 bases and the J gene lost 5 bases, with 15 bases spanning the gap. This chain's CDR3 is CASSYGGDTGTEAFF. CDR3 coding DNA: TGTGCCAGCAGTTACGGAGGGGACACGGGGACTGAAGCTTTCTTT.

The chain is built from TRBV7-8 and TRBJ2-5; either TRBD1 or TRBD2 may fit D (5 bases each). Germline V CDR1 and CDR2: SGHVS, FQNEAQ. V was trimmed by 5 bases and J by 3 bases, leaving 16 bases between them. This CDR3 has 15 residues. The CDR3 nucleotides are TGTGCCAGCAGCCACTTCAGGGAGAAAGAAGAGACCCAGTACTTC. It specifies CASSHFREKEETQYF. The full variable domain, its missing parts supplied by reference TRBV7-8 and TRBJ2-5, is GAGVSQSPRYKVAKRGQDVALRCDPISGHVSLFWYQQALGQGPEFLTYFQNEAQLDKSGLPSDRFFAERPEGSVSTLKIQRTQQEDSAVYLCASSHFREKEETQYFGPGTRLLVL.

At least ten counts were recorded for this clonotype. This chain links TRBV15 with TRBJ2-1; 12 nucleotides match TRBD2. The CDR3 has 16 amino acids. Germline CDR1 reads LNHNV; CDR2 reads YYDKDF (reference sequence). After removal of 2 bases from V and 12 bases from J, the junction contained 11 bases not matched to a gene. The CDR3 DNA is TGTGCCACCAGCAGAAGGACTAGCGGGGCTCTCGATGGGCAGTTCTTC. This codes for CATSRRTSGALDGQFF.

The V gene is TRBV4-1, the J gene TRBJ2-1; no firm D call. Germline V gene sequence: CDR1 MGHRA, CDR2 YSYEKL. This CDR3 is 13 amino acids long. V was cut by 1 base and J by 4 bases, with 5 bases left in between. Written as DNA, the CDR3 is TGCGCCAGCAGCCAAGCCGGGTACAATGAGCAGTTCTTC. It encodes CASSQAGYNEQFF.

The sample holds many counts of this clonotype. The chain is built from TRBV7-3 and TRBJ2-1; 7 bases line up with TRBD2. The V gene end was trimmed by 5 bases and the J gene end by 6 bases; junction bases not matched to a gene: 10. Germline CDR1 is SGHTA and CDR2 is FQGTGA. CDR3 length: 15 amino acids. CDR3 sequence: CASSPRLAQPNEQFF. CDR3 bases: TGTGCCAGCAGCCCGAGACTAGCCCAGCCCAATGAGCAGTTCTTC. The full variable domain, completed using reference TRBV7-3 and TRBJ2-1, is GAGVSQTPSNKVTEKGKYVELRCDPISGHTALYWYRQSLGQGPEFLIYFQGTGAADDSGLPNDRFFAVRPEGSVSTLKIQRTERGDSAVYLCASSPRLAQPNEQFFGPGTRLTVL.

This clonotype showed up many times. The rearrangement uses TRBV27 and TRBJ2-1, with 8 bases aligning to TRBD2. The CDR3 spans 14 residues. J lost 10 bases, V lost 0 bases, and 5 bases had no gene match. Germline values: CDR1 MNHEY, CDR2 SMNVEV (reference sequence). The CDR3 DNA follows: TGTGCCAGCAGTTTATCCTTCGGGAGGGGCGAGCAGTTCTTC. Protein: CASSLSFGRGEQFF.

In this sample, this clonotype turned up many times. This chain joins TRBV6-2 or TRBV6-3 and TRBJ2-3; TRBD1 matches 9 bases. V was clipped by 5 bases and J by 4 bases; unmatched bases: 7. CDR3 length: 15 residues. The germline CDR1 and CDR2 sequences are MNHEY and SVGEGT. CDR3 coding DNA: TGTGCCAGCAGTCCCGGGACAGGGCAGGCAGATACGCAGTATTTT. Protein product: CASSPGTGQADTQYF.

This clonotype showed up many times. The gene calls are TRBV29-1 and TRBJ2-1, with D hard to call. V was trimmed by 6 bases and J by 10 bases, leaving 13 bases between them. There are 11 residues in the CDR3. Per the germline V gene, CDR1 is SQVTM and CDR2 is ANQGSEA. CDR3 coding DNA: TGCAGCGTCCCCACAATCGGGGAGCAGTTCTTC. Encoded protein: CSVPTIGEQFF.

This clonotype was seen more than once but under ten times. V is TRBV7-9 and J is TRBJ2-7, with no clear D. Between the trimmed V and J ends, which lost 2 bases and 2 bases, there was a span of 13 bases. The CDR3 is made up of 15 amino acids. The V gene's germline CDR1 is SEHNR and CDR2 FQNEAQ (reference sequence). The CDR3 DNA follows: TGTGCCAGCAGCTTATCCGACTCAGGACCCTACGAGCAGTACTTC. Its translation is CASSLSDSGPYEQYF.

This clonotype has only a few counts. The chain recombines TRBV12-3 or TRBV12-4 with TRBJ1-1; TRBD1 matches at 8 bases. Losses at the gene ends were 6 bases for V and 3 bases for J; bases not matched to a gene: 6. The length of the CDR3 is 14 residues. The CDR3 DNA sequence: TGTGCCAGCAGCCCTACAGGGGGGCACACTGAAGCTTTCTTT. Its translation is CASSPTGGHTEAFF.

This clonotype showed up many times. The chain combines TRBV29-1 with TRBJ2-3, with D maybe TRBD1 (5 bases). This CDR3 has 11 amino acids. The germline V gene encodes CDR1 SQVTM and CDR2 ANQGSEA. V lost 7 bases, J lost 4 bases, and 9 bases lay in between. The CDR3 DNA reads TGCAGCGGCATGACAGCAGATACGCAGTATTTT. It translates to CSGMTADTQYF.

At least ten counts were recorded for this clonotype. CDR3 sequence: CSVAGTETNEKLFF. CDR3 DNA sequence: TGCAGCGTGGCCGGGACAGAGACTAATGAAAAACTGTTTTTT. The chain couples TRBV29-1 to TRBJ1-4; 7 bases are shared with TRBD1. This CDR3 is 14 amino acids long. Germline V gene sequence: CDR1 SQVTM, CDR2 ANQGSEA. V lost 6 bases, J lost 2 bases, and 6 bases stayed unmatched. The full variable domain, with the rest looked up from reference TRBV29-1 and TRBJ1-4, is SAVISQKPSRDICQRGTSLTIQCQVDSQVTMMFWYRQQPGQSLTLIATANQGSEATYESGFVIDKFPISRPNLTFSTLTVSNMSPEDSSIYLCSVAGTETNEKLFFGSGTQLSVL.